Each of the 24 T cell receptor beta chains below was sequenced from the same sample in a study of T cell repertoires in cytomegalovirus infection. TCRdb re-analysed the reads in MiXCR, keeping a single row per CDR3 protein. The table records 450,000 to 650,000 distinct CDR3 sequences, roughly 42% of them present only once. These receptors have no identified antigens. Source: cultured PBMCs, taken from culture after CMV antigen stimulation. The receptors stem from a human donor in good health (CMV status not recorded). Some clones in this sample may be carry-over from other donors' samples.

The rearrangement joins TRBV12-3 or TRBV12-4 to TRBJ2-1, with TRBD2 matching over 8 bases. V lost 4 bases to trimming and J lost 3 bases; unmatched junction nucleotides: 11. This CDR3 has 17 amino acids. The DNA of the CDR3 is TGTGCCAGCAGTTCCAACCCTTCGCGGGAGGTCTACAATGAGCAGTTCTTC. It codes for CASSSNPSREVYNEQFF.

The CDR3 DNA follows: TGTGCCAGCAGCTTGATTATGTCCAGACTACGAAACACTGAAGCTTTCTTT. Translating it yields CASSLIMSRLRNTEAFF. The chain employs TRBV7-2 and TRBJ1-1; D ambiguous. Germline CDR1 and CDR2: SGHTA and FQGNSA. This CDR3 is built from 17 residues. V shed 3 bases and J shed 2 bases, with 19 bases lying between them.

CDR3: CASSDVPSETQYF. The CDR3 DNA sequence: TGTGCCAGCAGTGATGTCCCGTCAGAGACCCAGTACTTC. V and J are TRBV6-6 and TRBJ2-5, with D hard to call. Per germline, CDR1 MNHNY and CDR2 SVGAGI (reference sequence). V shed 5 bases and J shed 4 bases, with 11 bases lying between them. This CDR3 spans 13 amino acids.

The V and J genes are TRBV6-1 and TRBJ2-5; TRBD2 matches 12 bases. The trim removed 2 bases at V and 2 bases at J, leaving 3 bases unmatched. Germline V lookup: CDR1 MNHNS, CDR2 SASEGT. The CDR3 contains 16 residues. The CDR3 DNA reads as TGTGCCAGCAGTGAACTAGCGGGGGGGTCACAAGAGACCCAGTACTTC. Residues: CASSELAGGSQETQYF.

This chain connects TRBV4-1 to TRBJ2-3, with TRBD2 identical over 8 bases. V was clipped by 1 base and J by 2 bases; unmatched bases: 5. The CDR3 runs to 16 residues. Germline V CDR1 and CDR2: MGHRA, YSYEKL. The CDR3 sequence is CASSQGASGYTDTQYF. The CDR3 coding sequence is TGCGCCAGCAGCCAAGGGGCTAGCGGGTACACAGATACGCAGTATTTT.

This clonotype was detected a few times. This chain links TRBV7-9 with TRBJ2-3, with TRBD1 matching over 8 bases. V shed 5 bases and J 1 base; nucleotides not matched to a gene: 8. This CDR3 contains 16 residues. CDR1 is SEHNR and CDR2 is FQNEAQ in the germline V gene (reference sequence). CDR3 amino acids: CASSPRTGLGTDTQYF. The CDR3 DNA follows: TGTGCCAGCAGCCCCAGGACAGGGTTGGGCACAGATACGCAGTATTTT.

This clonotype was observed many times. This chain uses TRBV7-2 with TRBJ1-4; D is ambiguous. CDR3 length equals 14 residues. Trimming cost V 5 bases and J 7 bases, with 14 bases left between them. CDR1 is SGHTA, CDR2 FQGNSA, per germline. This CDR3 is CASSPLNVGEKLFF. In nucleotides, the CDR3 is TGTGCCAGCAGCCCCCTTAACGTCGGTGAAAAACTGTTTTTT.

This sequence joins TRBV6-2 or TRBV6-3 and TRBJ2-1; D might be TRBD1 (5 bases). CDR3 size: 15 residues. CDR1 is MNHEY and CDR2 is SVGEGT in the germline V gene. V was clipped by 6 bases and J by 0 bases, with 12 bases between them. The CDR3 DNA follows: TGTGCCAGCAGCGGACATAGAAGCTCCTACAATGAGCAGTTCTTC. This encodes CASSGHRSSYNEQFF.

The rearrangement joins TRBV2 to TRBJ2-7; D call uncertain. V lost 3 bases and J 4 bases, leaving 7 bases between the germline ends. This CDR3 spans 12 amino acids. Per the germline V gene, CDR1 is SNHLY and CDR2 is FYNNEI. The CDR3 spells CASSDFGYEQYF. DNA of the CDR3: TGTGCCAGCAGTGACTTCGGATACGAGCAGTACTTC.

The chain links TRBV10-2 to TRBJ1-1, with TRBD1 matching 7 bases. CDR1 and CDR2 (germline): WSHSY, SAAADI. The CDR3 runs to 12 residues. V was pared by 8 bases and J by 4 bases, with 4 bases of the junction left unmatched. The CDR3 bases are TGCGCCAGCTTTAACAGGGGCACTGAAGCTTTCTTT. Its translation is CASFNRGTEAFF.

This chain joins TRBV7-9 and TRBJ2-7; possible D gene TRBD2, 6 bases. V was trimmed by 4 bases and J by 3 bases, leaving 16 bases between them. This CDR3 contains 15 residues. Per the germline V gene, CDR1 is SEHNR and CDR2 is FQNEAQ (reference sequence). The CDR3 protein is CASSSPSSAYYEQYF. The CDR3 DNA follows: TGTGCCAGCAGCTCCCCCTCTAGCGCCTACTACGAGCAGTACTTC.

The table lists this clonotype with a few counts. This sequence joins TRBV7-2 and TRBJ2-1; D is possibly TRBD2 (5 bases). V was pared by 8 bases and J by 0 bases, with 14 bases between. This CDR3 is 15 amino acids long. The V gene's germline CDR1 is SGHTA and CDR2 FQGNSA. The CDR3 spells CASAPIGVSYNEQFF. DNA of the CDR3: TGTGCCAGCGCCCCGATCGGGGTCTCCTACAATGAGCAGTTCTTC.

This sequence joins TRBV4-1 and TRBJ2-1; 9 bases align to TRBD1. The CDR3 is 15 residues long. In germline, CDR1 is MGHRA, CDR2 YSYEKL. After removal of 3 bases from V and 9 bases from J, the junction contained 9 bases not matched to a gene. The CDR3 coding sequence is TGCGCCAGCAGCCAGGCCCGGGACAGGGTTCGTGAGCAGTTCTTC. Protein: CASSQARDRVREQFF.

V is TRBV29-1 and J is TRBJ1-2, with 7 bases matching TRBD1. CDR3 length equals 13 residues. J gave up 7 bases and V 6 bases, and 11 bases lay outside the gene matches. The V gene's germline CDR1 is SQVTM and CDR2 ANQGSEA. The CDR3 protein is CSVENYRGGGYTF. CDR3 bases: TGCAGCGTCGAAAACTACAGGGGCGGTGGCTACACCTTC.

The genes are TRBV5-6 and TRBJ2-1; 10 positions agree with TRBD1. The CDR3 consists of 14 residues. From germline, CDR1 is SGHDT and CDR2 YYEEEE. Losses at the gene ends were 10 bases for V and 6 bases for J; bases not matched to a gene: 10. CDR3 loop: CAAQWTGGPNEQFF. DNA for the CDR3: TGTGCCGCCCAATGGACAGGGGGGCCCAATGAGCAGTTCTTC.

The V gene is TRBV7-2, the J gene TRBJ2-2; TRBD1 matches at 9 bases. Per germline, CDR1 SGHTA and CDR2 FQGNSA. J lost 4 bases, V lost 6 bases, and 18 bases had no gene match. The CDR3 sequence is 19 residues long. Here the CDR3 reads CASSSWTGEIVYSTGELFF. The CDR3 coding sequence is TGTGCCAGCAGTTCGTGGACAGGGGAGATAGTCTATAGCACCGGGGAGCTGTTTTTT.

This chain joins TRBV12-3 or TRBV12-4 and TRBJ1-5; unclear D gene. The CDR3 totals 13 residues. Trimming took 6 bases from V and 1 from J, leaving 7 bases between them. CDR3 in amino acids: CASRGSSNQPQHF. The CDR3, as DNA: TGTGCCAGCAGGGGATCGAGCAATCAGCCCCAGCATTTT.

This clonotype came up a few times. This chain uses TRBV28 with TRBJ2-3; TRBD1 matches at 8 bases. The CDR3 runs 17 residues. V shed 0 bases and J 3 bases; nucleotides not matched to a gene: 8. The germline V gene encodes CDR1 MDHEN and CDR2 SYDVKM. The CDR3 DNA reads TGTGCCAGCAGTTTATGGGGCGGACAGGGCAGGACAGATACGCAGTATTTT. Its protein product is CASSLWGGQGRTDTQYF.

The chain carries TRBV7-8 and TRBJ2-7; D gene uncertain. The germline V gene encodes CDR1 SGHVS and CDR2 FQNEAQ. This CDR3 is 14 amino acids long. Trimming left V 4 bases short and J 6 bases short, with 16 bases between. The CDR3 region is CASSWGSSDGEQYF. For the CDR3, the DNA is TGTGCCAGCAGCTGGGGAAGCTCGGACGGCGAGCAGTACTTC.

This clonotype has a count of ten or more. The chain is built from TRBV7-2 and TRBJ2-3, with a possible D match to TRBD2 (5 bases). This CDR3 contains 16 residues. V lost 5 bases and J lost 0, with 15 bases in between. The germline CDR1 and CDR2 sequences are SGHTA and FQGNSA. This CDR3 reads CASSPRGFGSTDTQYF. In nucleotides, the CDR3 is TGTGCCAGCAGCCCCCGGGGATTCGGCAGCACAGATACGCAGTATTTT.

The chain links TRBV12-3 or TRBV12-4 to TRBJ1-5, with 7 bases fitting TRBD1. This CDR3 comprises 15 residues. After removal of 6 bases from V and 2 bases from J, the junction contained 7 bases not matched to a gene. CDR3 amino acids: CASRAGTAGNQPQHF. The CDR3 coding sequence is TGTGCCAGCAGGGCTGGGACAGCGGGCAATCAGCCCCAGCATTTT.

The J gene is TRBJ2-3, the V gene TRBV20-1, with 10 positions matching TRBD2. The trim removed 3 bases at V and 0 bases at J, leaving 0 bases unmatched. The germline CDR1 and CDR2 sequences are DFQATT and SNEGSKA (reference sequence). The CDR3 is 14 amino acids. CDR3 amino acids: CSARTSGSTDTQYF. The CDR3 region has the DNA TGCAGTGCTAGGACTAGCGGGAGCACAGATACGCAGTATTTT.

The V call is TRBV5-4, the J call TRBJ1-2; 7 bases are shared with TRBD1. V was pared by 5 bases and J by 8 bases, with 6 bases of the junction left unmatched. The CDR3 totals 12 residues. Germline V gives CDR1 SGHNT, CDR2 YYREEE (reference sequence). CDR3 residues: CASSTPGQGYTF. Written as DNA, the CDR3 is TGTGCCAGCAGTACCCCGGGACAGGGCTACACCTTC.

CDR3 DNA sequence: TGTGCCAGCACCCCGCCGGGATACAATGAGCAGTTCTTC. Translating gives CASTPPGYNEQFF. The chain has TRBV28 and TRBJ2-1, with a tentative D call TRBD2 (5 bases). Germline CDR1 and CDR2: MDHEN and SYDVKM. CDR3 length: 13 amino acids. V lost 7 bases to trimming and J lost 4 bases, with 11 bases between them.